One and the same sample provided the 23 T cell receptor beta chains below, sequenced in a study of blood T cells in healthy people across ages. Primers used in a second PCR of roughly 6 to 11 cycles were a sample-barcoded 5' primer and a J-beta primer mix. One entry per CDR3 protein, called by TCRdb with MiXCR from the 5' RACE reads. Of roughly 1.5 million distinct CDR3 sequences in the sample, about 42% were seen once. The sample taken for sequencing was blood. Receptors originate from a young woman in good health.

As DNA, the CDR3 is TGTGCCGCCAGCTCCAGGGGAACTGAAGCTTTCTTT. Its protein product is CAASSRGTEAFF. The chain has TRBV6-6 and TRBJ1-1, with a tentative D call TRBD1 (6 bases). Germline V CDR1 and CDR2: MNHNY, SVGAGI (reference sequence). V lost 11 bases and J lost 5, with 15 bases in between. This CDR3 has 12 residues.

The chain uses TRBV20-1 and TRBJ2-7, with D perhaps assigned TRBD1 or TRBD2 (5 bases each). Germline V lookup: CDR1 DFQATT, CDR2 SNEGSKA (reference sequence). The length of the CDR3 is 14 residues. The ends were cut back, 3 bases at V and 0 bases at J, with 12 bases in the middle. The DNA of the CDR3 is TGCAGTGCTAGGGGGACCGTGAGCTCCTACGAGCAGTACTTC. This translates into CSARGTVSSYEQYF.

The chain joins TRBV6-1 to TRBJ2-7; D remains ambiguous. The J call could be wrong; TRBJ2-4 is a better fit for the DNA end. This CDR3 is 14 amino acids long. CDR1 and CDR2 (germline): MNHNS, SASEGT. The CDR3 reads CASSEASAKNIQYF. In nucleotides, the CDR3 is TGTGCCAGCAGTGAAGCCTCCGCCAAAAACATTCAGTACTTC.

This chain uses TRBV7-2 with TRBJ2-3, with D unclear. CDR1 SGHTA and CDR2 FQGNSA come from the germline V gene. V lost 1 base and J 6 bases, leaving 17 bases between the germline ends. The CDR3 runs to 16 residues. The CDR3 nucleotides read TGTGCCAGCAGCTTAGGGGCTACGCGGCGCGACGATACGCAGTATTTT. The encoded protein is CASSLGATRRDDTQYF.

This chain connects TRBV25-1 to TRBJ1-1, with D possibly TRBD1 on 6 matching bases. Germline lookup yields CDR1 MGHDK and CDR2 SYGVNS. This CDR3 region has 13 residues. The V and J ends lost 7 bases and 5 bases respectively, with 14 bases between them. DNA of the CDR3: TGTGCCAGCAACCTGGACAGTCGGACTGAAGCTTTCTTT. Translating gives CASNLDSRTEAFF.

As concerns this clonotype: Lacking the conserved final phenylalanine or tryptophan, this CDR3 likely reflects a read error. The V call is TRBV7-7, the J call TRBJ2-1; D is ambiguous. Germline V lookup: CDR1 SSHAT, CDR2 FNYEAQ (reference sequence). The CDR3 covers 19 residues. In DNA, the CDR3 is TGTGCTAGCAGCCCTCATGCGGATGGGTTTTATACGTCCTACAATGAGCAGTTCTTA. Translation: CASSPHADGFYTSYNEQFL.

This clonotype was observed a handful of times. The J gene is TRBJ2-1, the V gene TRBV12-3 or TRBV12-4; D may be TRBD1 or TRBD2 (5 bases each). Trimming removed 5 bases from V and 4 bases from J, with 12 bases in between. This CDR3 spans 14 amino acids. CDR3 nucleotides: TGTGCCAGCAGTGAGGGGACGCCTTACAATGAGCAGTTCTTC. Its translation is CASSEGTPYNEQFF.

The rearrangement joins TRBV7-2 to TRBJ2-2; the match to TRBD1 covers 8 bases. The length of the CDR3 is 15 residues. Germline-derived CDR1 and CDR2 are SGHTA and FQGNSA. The J segment lost 8 bases and the V segment lost 5 bases, leaving 10 bases of the junction unmatched. The chain's CDR3 is CASSPAPQGEGELFF. CDR3 bases: TGTGCCAGCAGCCCAGCACCACAGGGGGAAGGGGAGCTGTTTTTT.

This clonotype was detected ten times or more. The genes are TRBV6-1 and TRBJ2-1, with a tentative D call TRBD2 (5 bases). With 2 bases removed from V and 7 bases from J, the gap between germline ends came to 9 bases. Germline loops: CDR1 MNHNS, CDR2 SASEGT. CDR3 length: 13 amino acids. The CDR3 nucleotides are TGTGCCAGCAGTGAATCGGAGGTGAATGAGCAGTTCTTC. Residues: CASSESEVNEQFF.

This clonotype was seen more than once but under ten times. The J gene is TRBJ1-2, the V gene TRBV27; 7 nucleotides align to TRBD1. Germline CDR1 is MNHEY and CDR2 is SMNVEV (reference sequence). J lost 0 bases, V lost 4 bases, and 5 bases had no gene match. The CDR3 loop spans 15 amino acids. The CDR3 region has the DNA TGTGCCAGCAGTTCGGACAGGCTCCCTAACTATGGCTACACCTTC. Translated: CASSSDRLPNYGYTF.

The chain couples TRBV12-3 or TRBV12-4 to TRBJ2-2; a weak D match, TRBD1 (6 bases). The CDR3 covers 14 residues. V was clipped by 10 bases and J by 1 base, with 13 bases between them. The CDR3 spells CAIPGHRNTGELFF. The CDR3 nucleotides are TGTGCCATACCGGGACACCGGAACACCGGGGAGCTGTTTTTT.

This CDR3 reads CASSPDAGTGYTF. The CDR3 DNA sequence: TGTGCCAGCTCACCAGATGCTGGGACCGGCTACACCTTC. J is TRBJ1-2 and V is TRBV18; possibly TRBD1 for D (5 bases). The CDR3 extends over 13 amino acids. The germline V gene encodes CDR1 KGHSH and CDR2 LQKENI. V lost 2 bases to trimming and J lost 8 bases, with 12 bases between them.

This clonotype was seen ten or more times. This chain uses TRBV12-3 or TRBV12-4 with TRBJ2-3; 10 bases map to TRBD2. This CDR3 is 15 amino acids long. With V trimmed by 5 bases and J by 2 bases, 4 bases remained unmatched. The CDR3 nucleotides read TGTGCCAGCAGTCCCGGGACTAGCGACACAGATACGCAGTATTTT. It codes for CASSPGTSDTDTQYF.

This clonotype was found a few times. CDR3 in DNA: TGCGCCAGCAGCCATGAGCGGGGGGGTTACGAGCAGTACTTC. This gives the protein CASSHERGGYEQYF. The chain couples TRBV4-1 to TRBJ2-7, with TRBD2 identical over 10 bases. Germline CDR1 and CDR2: MGHRA and YSYEKL. The CDR3 loop spans 14 amino acids. V was clipped by 3 bases and J by 4 bases; unmatched bases: 3.

Points on this clonotype: Compared with germline, one end of the junction differs, possibly owing to a read error. The chain carries TRBV7-2 and TRBJ2-1; 11 nucleotides line up with TRBD2. This CDR3 has 15 amino acids. The germline V gene encodes CDR1 SGHTA and CDR2 FQGNSA. CDR3 coding DNA: TGTGACAGCAGCTCGACTAGCGGGGACTACAATGAGCAGTTCTTC. Its protein is CDSSSTSGDYNEQFF.

This clonotype was counted a few times. The chain links TRBV6-5 to TRBJ2-1; no firm D call. Germline-derived CDR1 and CDR2 are MNHEY and SVGAGI. This CDR3 region has 16 residues. Trimming left V 2 bases short and J 0 bases short, with 11 bases between. In DNA form, the CDR3 reads TGTGCCAGCAGTTACACGAGCGTCAGCTCCTACAATGAGCAGTTCTTC. Translated, it gives CASSYTSVSSYNEQFF.

With respect to this clonotype: Germline is not matched at one junction end, which may reflect a read error. V gene TRBV5-1 combines with J gene TRBJ2-5; D may match TRBD1 or TRBD2 (7 bases each). Germline loops: CDR1 SGHRS, CDR2 YFSETQ. The CDR3 loop spans 13 amino acids. CDR3 DNA: TGCGCTAGCAGCAGGGGGGGGAAAAACGTTCAGTACTTC. Its translation is CASSRGGKNVQYF.

This rearrangement joins TRBV28 to TRBJ1-1; D is perhaps TRBD1 (6 bases). Germline CDR1 MDHEN, CDR2 SYDVKM. This CDR3 contains 17 residues. Trimming removed 1 base from V and 3 bases from J, with 18 bases in between. Here the CDR3 DNA reads TGTGCCAGCAGTTTATTAGTAACAGGGAGTTGGGACACTGAAGCTTTCTTT. Protein: CASSLLVTGSWDTEAFF.

J is TRBJ2-1 and V is TRBV20-1; possible D gene TRBD2, 6 bases. V lost 4 bases to trimming and J lost 4 bases, with 20 bases between them. This CDR3 is 16 amino acids long. Per the germline V gene, CDR1 is DFQATT and CDR2 is SNEGSKA (reference sequence). The chain's CDR3 is CSATGLGPAGYNEQFF. The CDR3 DNA reads TGCAGTGCTACAGGACTCGGGCCAGCGGGTTACAATGAGCAGTTCTTC.

The chain links TRBV6-2 or TRBV6-3 to TRBJ1-5, with 10 bases aligning to TRBD1. The germline V gene encodes CDR1 MNHEY and CDR2 SVGEGT. V was pared by 7 bases and J by 6 bases, with 9 bases of the junction left unmatched. The CDR3 is made up of 15 amino acids. Written as DNA, the CDR3 is TGTGCCAGCAATTTAAGGACAGGGGGTGCTCAGCCCCAGCATTTT. It codes for CASNLRTGGAQPQHF.

The sample holds one count of this clonotype. The V and J genes are TRBV14 and TRBJ2-7; 7 nucleotides line up with TRBD1. The CDR3 is 14 residues long. Germline CDR1 is SGHDN and CDR2 is FVKESK. With V trimmed by 3 bases and J by 5 bases, 7 bases remained unmatched. DNA of the CDR3: TGTGCCAGCAGCCATATCGACAGGGCTCACGAGCAGTACTTC. Residues: CASSHIDRAHEQYF.

V usage is TRBV4-3 and J usage is TRBJ1-4; 7 bases are a match to TRBD1. V was clipped by 2 bases and J by 4 bases; unmatched bases: 4. The CDR3 spans 15 residues. The V gene's germline CDR1 is LGHNA and CDR2 YSLEER. CDR3 sequence: CASSQSAGGNEKLFF. The CDR3 DNA reads as TGCGCCAGCAGCCAATCGGCAGGGGGTAATGAAAAACTGTTTTTT.

The chain employs TRBV9 and TRBJ1-5, with D maybe TRBD1 (5 bases). This CDR3 spans 15 amino acids. Trimming shortened V by 1 base and J by 1 base, and 9 bases separated the two germline ends. The germline V gene encodes CDR1 SGDLS and CDR2 YYNGEE. The CDR3 sequence is CASSVSGGSNQPQHF. In DNA form, the CDR3 reads TGTGCCAGCAGCGTATCGGGGGGGAGCAATCAGCCCCAGCATTTT.